These T cell receptor beta chains were read from a single sample in a study of T cell responses to AZD1222 COVID-19 vaccine. Assay: immunoSEQ multiplex PCR; the TCRdb copy retains only in-frame clones and omits some. Among 45,000 to 70,000 clones listed, about 90% were seen once. The sequenced sample was peripheral blood, obtained on day 0 of AZD1222 vaccination. All receptors come from an adult in good health. Both conserved end residues are part of each CDR3. The D gene is left open where the match is weak. The size of a clone is reported for some rows only, either as once, few or many, or as a class for expanded clones.

>NA|TRBJ2-7|TRBD2|TRBV4-3
TGCGCCAGCAGCCAAGATTGGGGGAGGGCTCCCTACGAGCAGTACTTC
CASSQDWGRAPYEQYF
>NA|TRBJ2-5|NA|TRBV15
TGTGCCACCAGCAGCACCCAGAGGACGGATCAAGAGACCCAGTACTTC
CATSSTQRTDQETQYF
>NA|TRBJ1-2|TRBD1|TRBV18
TGTGCCAGCTCACCACAACCCAGGGGGTCGCCTCCCTATGGCTACACCTTC
CASSPQPRGSPPYGYTF
>NA|TRBJ2-1|TRBD2|TRBV7-3
TGTGCCAGCAGCTCGACTAGCTCTTACAATGAGCAGTTCTTC
CASSSTSSYNEQFF
>NA|TRBJ2-7|TRBD1|TRBV19
TGTGCCAGCGCACTCTCCGGGACAGTCATCGACGAGCAGTACTTC
CASALSGTVIDEQYF
>NA|TRBJ2-3|NA|TRBV28
TGTGCCAGCAGCCCATGGGATTTCGGGCGGGATACGCAGTATTTT
CASSPWDFGRDTQYF
>NA|TRBJ1-2|TRBD1|TRBV5-3
TGTGCCAGAAGCCCCACAGGGGGCCCAGGCTATGGCTACACCTTC
CARSPTGGPGYGYTF
>NA|TRBJ2-7|TRBD1|TRBV2
TGTGCCAGCAGAGGGGACAGCACCTACGAGCAGTACTTC
CASRGDSTYEQYF
>NA|TRBJ2-3|TRBD1|TRBV6-2/TRBV6-3
TGTGCCAGCAGTGACCGAACAGGGGGCAATACGCAGTATTTT
CASSDRTGGNTQYF
>NA|TRBJ2-6|NA|TRBV18
TGTGCCAGCTCACGGACAGATGGGGCCAACGTCCTGACTTTC
CASSRTDGANVLTF
>NA|TRBJ1-4|TRBD1|TRBV29-1
TGCAGCGTCGAGACAGGGGAAACTAATGAAAAACTGTTTTTT
CSVETGETNEKLFF
>NA|TRBJ2-7|NA|TRBV2
TGTGCCAGTCGCTTCACTAGGATCTACGAGCAGTACTTC
CASRFTRIYEQYF
>NA|TRBJ2-3|TRBD2|TRBV7-7
TGTGCTAGCAGCTGGAGCGGGGAGGATACGCAGTATTTT
CASSWSGEDTQYF
>NA|TRBJ2-1|NA|TRBV27
TGTGCCAGCAGCGGCACGGAGGGGGGCTACAATGAGCAGTTCTTC
CASSGTEGGYNEQFF
>NA|TRBJ2-1|NA|TRBV7-3
TGTGCCAGCAGCCCGGGACGGATAGGGGATGAGCAGTTCTTC
CASSPGRIGDEQFF
>NA|TRBJ2-7|NA|TRBV12-3/TRBV12-4
TGTGCCAGCAGTTTCCAATACGAGCAGTACTTC
CASSFQYEQYF
>NA|TRBJ1-2|NA|TRBV28
TGTGCCAGCAGTGGACAGATAGGCTATGGCTACACCTTC
CASSGQIGYGYTF
>NA|TRBJ2-5|NA|TRBV5-5
TGTGCCAGCAGCCCCACTAATGGAGAGACCCAGTACTTC
CASSPTNGETQYF
>NA|TRBJ2-7|TRBD1|TRBV24-1
TGTGCCACCAGTGATGGGGGACAGGGCGTCGGCGAGCAGTACTTC
CATSDGGQGVGEQYF
>NA|TRBJ2-1|TRBD1|TRBV12-3/TRBV12-4
TGTGCCAGCAGCGGACAGGGTATGCTTGAGCAGTTCTTC
CASSGQGMLEQFF
>NA|TRBJ2-3|NA|TRBV9
TGTGCCAGCAGCGTAGGGGGACAAGCCACAGATACGCAGTATTTT
CASSVGGQATDTQYF
>NA|TRBJ1-2|TRBD1|TRBV30
TGTGCCTGGAGTGGAGGGACAGGGGCCTCCTATGGCTACACCTTC
CAWSGGTGASYGYTF
>few|TRBJ2-7|TRBD2|TRBV6-1
TGTGCCAGCAGTGATGGACTAGCGGGAGTGTACGAGCAGTACTTC
CASSDGLAGVYEQYF
>NA|TRBJ2-7|TRBD1|TRBV11-1
TGTGCCAGCAGCTCCGGGGACAGGGGCTACGAGCAGTACTTC
CASSSGDRGYEQYF
>NA|TRBJ2-3|TRBD2|TRBV5-1
TGCGCCAGCAGCTTGGATCTAGCGGGAGGCACAGATACGCAGTATTTT
CASSLDLAGGTDTQYF
>NA|TRBJ1-2|TRBD1|TRBV7-2
TGTGCCAGCAGCATATTGACAGGGGGCGACCACTATGGCTACACCTTC
CASSILTGGDHYGYTF
>once|TRBJ2-2|NA|TRBV7-3
TGTGCCAGCAGTCGAACCCCTAGCGAGAACACCGGGGAGCTGTTTTTT
CASSRTPSENTGELFF
>few|TRBJ2-7|NA|TRBV4-1
TGCGCCAGCAGCCAAGACTTCCCGGGAGTGTCCTACGAGCAGTACTTC
CASSQDFPGVSYEQYF